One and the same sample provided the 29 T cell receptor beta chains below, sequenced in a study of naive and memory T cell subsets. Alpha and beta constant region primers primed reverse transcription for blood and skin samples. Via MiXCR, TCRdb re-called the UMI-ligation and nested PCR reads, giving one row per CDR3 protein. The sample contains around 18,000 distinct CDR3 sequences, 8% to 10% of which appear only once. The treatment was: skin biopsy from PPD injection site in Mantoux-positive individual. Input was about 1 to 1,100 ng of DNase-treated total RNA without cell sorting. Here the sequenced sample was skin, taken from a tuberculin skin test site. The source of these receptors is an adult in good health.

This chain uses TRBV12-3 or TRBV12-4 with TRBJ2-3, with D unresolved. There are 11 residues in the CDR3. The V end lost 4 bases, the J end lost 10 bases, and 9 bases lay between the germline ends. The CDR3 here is CASSCGAAQYF. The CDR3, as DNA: TGTGCCAGCAGTTGCGGAGCCGCGCAGTATTTT.

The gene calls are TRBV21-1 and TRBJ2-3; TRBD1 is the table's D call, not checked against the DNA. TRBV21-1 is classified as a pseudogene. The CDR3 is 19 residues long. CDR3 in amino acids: CASSKTCDYTGGSTDTQYF. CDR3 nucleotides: TGTGCCAGCAGCAAGACCTGTGACTACACGGGGGGAAGCACAGATACGCAGTATTTT.

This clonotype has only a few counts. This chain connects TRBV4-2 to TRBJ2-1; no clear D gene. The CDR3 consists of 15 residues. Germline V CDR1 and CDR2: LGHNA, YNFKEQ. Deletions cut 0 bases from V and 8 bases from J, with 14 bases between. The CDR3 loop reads CASSQEGYGSDEQFF. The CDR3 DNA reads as TGTGCCAGCAGCCAAGAAGGGTACGGTTCCGATGAGCAGTTCTTC.

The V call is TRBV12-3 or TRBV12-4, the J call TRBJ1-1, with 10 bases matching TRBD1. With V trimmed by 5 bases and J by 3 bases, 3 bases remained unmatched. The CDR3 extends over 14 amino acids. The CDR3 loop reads CASSRQGADTEAFF. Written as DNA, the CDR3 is TGTGCCAGCAGTCGACAGGGGGCGGACACTGAAGCTTTCTTT.

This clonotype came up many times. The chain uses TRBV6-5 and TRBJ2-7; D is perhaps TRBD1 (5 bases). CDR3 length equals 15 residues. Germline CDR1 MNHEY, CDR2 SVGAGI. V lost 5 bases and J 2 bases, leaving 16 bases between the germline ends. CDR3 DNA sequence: TGTGCCAGCAGTAAAAGGGGTACCGAAACCTACGAGCAGTACTTC. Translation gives CASSKRGTETYEQYF.

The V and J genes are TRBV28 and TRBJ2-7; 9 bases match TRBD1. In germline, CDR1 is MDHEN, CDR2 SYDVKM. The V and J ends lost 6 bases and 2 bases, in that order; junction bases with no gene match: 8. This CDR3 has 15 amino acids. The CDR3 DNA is TGTGCCAGCAGGGAAAAACAGGGGGCGGCCTACGAGCAGTACTTC. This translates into CASREKQGAAYEQYF.

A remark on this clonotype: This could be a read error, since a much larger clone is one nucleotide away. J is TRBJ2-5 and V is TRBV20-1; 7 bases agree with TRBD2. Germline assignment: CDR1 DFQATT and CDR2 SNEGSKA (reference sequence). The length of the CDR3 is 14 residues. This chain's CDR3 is CSAPRPGLSETQCF. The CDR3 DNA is TGCAGTGCACCCCGCCCGGGACTAAGCGAGACCCAGTGCTTC.

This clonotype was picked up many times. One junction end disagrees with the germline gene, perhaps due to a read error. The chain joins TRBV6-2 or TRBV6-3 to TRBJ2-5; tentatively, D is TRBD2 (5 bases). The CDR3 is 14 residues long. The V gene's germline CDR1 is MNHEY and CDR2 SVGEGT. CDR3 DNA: TGTGCCAGCAGCTACTCTAGCCACCAAGAGACCCAGTACTTC. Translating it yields CASSYSSHQETQYF.

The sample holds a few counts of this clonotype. For the CDR3, the DNA is TGTGCCAGCAGCGGGACAGGGCTGACGGCCGGGGAGCTGTTTTTT. Protein product: CASSGTGLTAGELFF. This sequence joins TRBV9 and TRBJ2-2; 8 bases map to TRBD1. Germline CDR1 SGDLS, CDR2 YYNGEE. With V trimmed by 3 bases and J by 6 bases, 7 bases remained unmatched. CDR3 length equals 15 residues.

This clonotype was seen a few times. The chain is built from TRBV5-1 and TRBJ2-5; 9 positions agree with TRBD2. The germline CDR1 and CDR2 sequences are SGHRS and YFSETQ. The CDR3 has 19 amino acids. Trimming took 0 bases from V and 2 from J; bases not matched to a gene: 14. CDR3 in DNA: TGCGCCAGCAGCTTGGCCGGGGCTAGCGGGATCCGGAAGCAAGAGACCCAGTACTTC. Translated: CASSLAGASGIRKQETQYF.

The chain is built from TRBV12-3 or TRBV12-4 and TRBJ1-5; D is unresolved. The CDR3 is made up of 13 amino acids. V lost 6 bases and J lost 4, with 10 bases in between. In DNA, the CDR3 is TGTGCCAGCAGATTCGGAGGAAATCAGCCCCAGCATTTT. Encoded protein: CASRFGGNQPQHF.

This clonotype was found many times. The CDR3 protein is CASSGTGTVNSPLHF. Written as DNA, the CDR3 is TGTGCCAGCAGCGGCACCGGGACAGTTAATTCACCCCTCCACTTT. This chain links TRBV9 with TRBJ1-6, with TRBD1 matching over 7 bases. The length of the CDR3 is 15 residues. Germline V lookup: CDR1 SGDLS, CDR2 YYNGEE. The V segment lost 3 bases and the J segment 6 bases; nucleotides outside the gene matches: 6.

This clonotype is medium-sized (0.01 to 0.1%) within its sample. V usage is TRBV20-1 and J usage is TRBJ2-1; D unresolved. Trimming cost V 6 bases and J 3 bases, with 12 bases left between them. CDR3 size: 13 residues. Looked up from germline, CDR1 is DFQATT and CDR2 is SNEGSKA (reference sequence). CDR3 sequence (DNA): TGCAGTGCAAGGGCAGAAGACTACAATGAGCAGTTCTTC. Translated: CSARAEDYNEQFF.

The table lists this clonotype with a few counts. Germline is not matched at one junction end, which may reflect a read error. In DNA, the CDR3 is TGCAGTGCTAGAAGGGCGAACTATGGCGACACCTTC. Its protein product is CSARRANYGDTF. V usage is TRBV20-1 and J usage is TRBJ1-2, with D uncertain. The CDR3 spans 12 residues. The V gene's germline CDR1 is DFQATT and CDR2 SNEGSKA (reference sequence).

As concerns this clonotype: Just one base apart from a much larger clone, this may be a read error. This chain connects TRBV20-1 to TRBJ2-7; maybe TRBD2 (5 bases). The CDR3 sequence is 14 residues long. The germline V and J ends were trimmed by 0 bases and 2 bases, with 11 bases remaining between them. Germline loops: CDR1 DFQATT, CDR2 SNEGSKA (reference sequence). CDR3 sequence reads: CSARDSGSPYEQYF. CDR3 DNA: TGCAGTGCTAGAGATAGTGGGAGTCCCTACGAGCAGTACTTC.

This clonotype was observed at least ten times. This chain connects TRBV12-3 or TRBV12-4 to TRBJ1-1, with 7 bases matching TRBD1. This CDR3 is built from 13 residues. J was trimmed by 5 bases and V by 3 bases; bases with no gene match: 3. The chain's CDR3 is CASSFEGATEAFF. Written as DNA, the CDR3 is TGTGCCAGCAGTTTCGAGGGGGCGACTGAAGCTTTCTTT.

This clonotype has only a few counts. Here the CDR3 reads CASSQAGGTGELFF. CDR3 coding DNA: TGTGCCAGCAGCCAAGCAGGGGGCACCGGGGAGCTGTTTTTT. J is TRBJ2-2 and V is TRBV3-1, with TRBD1 identical over 7 bases. Germline CDR1 is LGHDT and CDR2 is YNNKEL (reference sequence). Trimming at V came to 1 base and at J to 4 bases, leaving 0 bases not matched to a gene. The CDR3 is 14 residues long.

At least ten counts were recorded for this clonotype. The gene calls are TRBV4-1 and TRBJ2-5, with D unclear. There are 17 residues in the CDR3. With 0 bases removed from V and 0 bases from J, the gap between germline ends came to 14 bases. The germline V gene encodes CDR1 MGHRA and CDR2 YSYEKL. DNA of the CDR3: TGCGCCAGCAGCCAAGACCCACAAGGCTCGTACCAAGAGACCCAGTACTTC. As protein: CASSQDPQGSYQETQYF.

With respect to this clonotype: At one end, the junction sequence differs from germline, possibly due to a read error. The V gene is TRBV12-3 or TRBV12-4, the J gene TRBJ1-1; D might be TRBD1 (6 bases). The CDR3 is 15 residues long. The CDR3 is CASTIRGAMNPEAFF. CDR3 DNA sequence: TGTGCCAGCACCATTAGGGGGGCTATGAACCCTGAAGCTTTCTTT.

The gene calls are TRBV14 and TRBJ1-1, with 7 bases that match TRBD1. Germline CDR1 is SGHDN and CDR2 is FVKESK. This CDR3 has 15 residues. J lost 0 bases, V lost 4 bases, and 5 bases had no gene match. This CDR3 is CASSLARGLNTEAFF. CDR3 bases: TGTGCCAGCAGCCTGGCAAGGGGGCTGAACACTGAAGCTTTCTTT. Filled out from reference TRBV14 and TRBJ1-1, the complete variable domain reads EAGVTQFPSHSVIEKGQTVTLRCDPISGHDNLYWYRRVMGKEIKFLLHFVKESKQDESGMPNNRFLAERTGGTYSTLKVQPAELEDSGVYFCASSLARGLNTEAFFGQGTRLTVV.

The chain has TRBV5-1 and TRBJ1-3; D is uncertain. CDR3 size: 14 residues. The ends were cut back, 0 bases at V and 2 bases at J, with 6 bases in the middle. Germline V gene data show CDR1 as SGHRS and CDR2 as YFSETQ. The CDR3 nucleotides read TGCGCCAGCAGCTTGGATGGGGCTGGAAACACCATATATTTT. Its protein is CASSLDGAGNTIYF.

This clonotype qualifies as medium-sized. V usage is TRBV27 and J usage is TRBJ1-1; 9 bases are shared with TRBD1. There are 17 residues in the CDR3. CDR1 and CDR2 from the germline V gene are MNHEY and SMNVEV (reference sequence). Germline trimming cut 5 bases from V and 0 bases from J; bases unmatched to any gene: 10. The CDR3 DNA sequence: TGTGCCAGCAGTCCCCTGGGACAGGGAGGGATGAACACTGAAGCTTTCTTT. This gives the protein CASSPLGQGGMNTEAFF.

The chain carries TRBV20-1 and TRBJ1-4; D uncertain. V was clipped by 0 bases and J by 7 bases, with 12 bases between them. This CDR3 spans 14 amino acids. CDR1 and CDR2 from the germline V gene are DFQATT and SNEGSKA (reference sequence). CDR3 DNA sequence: TGCAGTGCTAGAGAAGCGGGGAGTCTTGAAAAACTGTTTTTT. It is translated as CSAREAGSLEKLFF.

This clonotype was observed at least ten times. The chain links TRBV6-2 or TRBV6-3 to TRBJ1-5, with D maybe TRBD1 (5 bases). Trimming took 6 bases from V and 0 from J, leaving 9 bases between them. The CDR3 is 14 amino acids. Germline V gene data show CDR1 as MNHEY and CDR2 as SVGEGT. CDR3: CASRLTDSNQPQHF. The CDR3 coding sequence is TGTGCCAGCAGATTGACAGATAGCAATCAGCCCCAGCATTTT.

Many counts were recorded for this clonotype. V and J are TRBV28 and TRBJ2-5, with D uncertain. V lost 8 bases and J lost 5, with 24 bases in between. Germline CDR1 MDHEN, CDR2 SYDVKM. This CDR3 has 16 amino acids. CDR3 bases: TGTGCCAGCCGCACCACGGGTCGGTGGGCCTTGGAGACCCAGTACTTC. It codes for CASRTTGRWALETQYF.

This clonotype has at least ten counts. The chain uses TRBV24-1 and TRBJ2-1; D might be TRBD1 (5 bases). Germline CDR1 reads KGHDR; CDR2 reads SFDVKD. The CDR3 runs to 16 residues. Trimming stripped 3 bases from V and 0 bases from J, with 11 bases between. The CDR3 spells CATSDPDSSSYNEQFF. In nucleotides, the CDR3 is TGTGCCACCAGTGATCCAGACAGCAGCTCCTACAATGAGCAGTTCTTC.

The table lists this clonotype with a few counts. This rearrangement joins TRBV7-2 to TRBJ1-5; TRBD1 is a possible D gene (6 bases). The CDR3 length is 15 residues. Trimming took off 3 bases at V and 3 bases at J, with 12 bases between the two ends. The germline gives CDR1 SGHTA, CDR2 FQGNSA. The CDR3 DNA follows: TGTGCCAGCAGCTTTTTCGACAGGCCCAATCAGCCCCAGCATTTT. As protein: CASSFFDRPNQPQHF.

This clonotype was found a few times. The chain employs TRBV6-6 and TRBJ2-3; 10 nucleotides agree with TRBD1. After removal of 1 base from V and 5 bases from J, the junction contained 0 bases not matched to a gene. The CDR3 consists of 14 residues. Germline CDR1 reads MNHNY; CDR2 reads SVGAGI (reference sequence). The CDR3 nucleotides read TGTGCCAGCAGTTACTGGGACAGGGGAGATACGCAGTATTTT. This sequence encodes CASSYWDRGDTQYF.

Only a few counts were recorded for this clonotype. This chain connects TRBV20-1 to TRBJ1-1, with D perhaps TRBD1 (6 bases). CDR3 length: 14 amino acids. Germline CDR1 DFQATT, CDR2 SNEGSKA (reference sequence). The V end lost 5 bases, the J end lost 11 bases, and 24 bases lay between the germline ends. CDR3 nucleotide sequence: TGCAGTGCTTTTCCCCAACCGGGAAACAGGGACGCTTTCTTT. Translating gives CSAFPQPGNRDAFF.